This TCR beta chain is from a study of blood T cell repertoires in COVID-19. Study as a whole: From T cells, B-cell-depleted T cells, or PBMCs came the material, which was cDNA or gDNA.

Germline V gene sequence: CDR1 SEHNR, CDR2 FQNEAQ (reference sequence). Trimming took off 2 bases at V and 3 bases at J, with 12 bases between the two ends. This CDR3 is built from 15 residues. In the study's own analysis: Estimation of nucleated cell counts was performed using reference gene primer amplification. Generated by immunoSEQ multiplex PCR, the TCRdb table keeps only in-frame clones and is missing some. V, J and clone size reflect that table, while D and trimming were determined from the DNA. The sample lists just under 65,000 clones; around 83% were seen once. This TCR was sampled from a human donor in a cohort sampled during active COVID-19. The rearrangement uses TRBV7-9 and TRBJ2-3; no clear D. Material for sequencing was peripheral blood. The CDR3: CASSLQGGRTDTQYF. The CDR3 nucleotides are TGTGCCAGCAGCTTACAAGGCGGAAGAACAGATACGCAGTATTTT.